This T cell receptor beta chain was captured by sequencing in a study of CD8+ T cells in alopecia areata. cDNA reverse transcribed from extracted RNA served as the sequencing template. Assay: immunoSEQ multiplex PCR; the TCRdb copy retains only in-frame clones and omits some. The sample lists approximately 170,000 clones, approximately 56% occurring once. Treatment noted: oral pan-JAK inhibitor, 5-10 mg twice daily. Alopecia areata patients provided lesional scalp punch biopsies and peripheral blood. Material: CD4+ T cells sorted from blood, obtained at week 4, from a patient treated with tofacitinib. The receptor was isolated from a human donor with alopecia areata.

The CDR3 DNA sequence: TGTGCCAGCAGCTCCGTATGGAACACTGAAGCTTTCTTT. Residues: CASSSVWNTEAFF. The gene calls are TRBV2 and TRBJ1-1; D not certain. The CDR3 extends over 13 amino acids. CDR1 SNHLY and CDR2 FYNNEI come from the germline V gene. V was cut by 6 bases and J by 1 base, with 9 bases left in between.